This T cell receptor (beta chain) appears in the sequencing data of a study of T cell responses to AZD1222 COVID-19 vaccine. Trimming pared 0 bases from V and 1 base from J, leaving 11 bases between. Germline assignment: CDR1 SGHRS and CDR2 YFSETQ. This CDR3 has 16 amino acids. The table lists this clone with a few counts. The method was immunoSEQ multiplex PCR; TCRdb's version includes in-frame clones alone and lacks a portion of them. The sample consists of approximately 190,000 clones, approximately 91% of them appearing once. V and J are TRBV5-1 and TRBJ1-3; unclear D gene. This clonotype was obtained from an adult in good health. The starting material was peripheral blood, obtained on day 0 of AZD1222 vaccination. The CDR3 bases are TGCGCCAGCAGCTTGGTGGCATCTGAGTCTGGAAACACCATATATTTT. Translation: CASSLVASESGNTIYF.